A single sample gave rise to the 22 T cell receptor beta chains below, sequenced in a study of T cells in women clearing cervical HPV infection. Produced via immunoSEQ multiplex PCR; TCRdb's table is partial and in-frame only. The sample has roughly 22,000 clones. Sequenced: blood buffy coat. The receptor set was obtained from a woman between 18 and 70 years old with a cervical HPV16 infection that either progressed to CIN3+ or cleared (not recorded which).

Comments on this clone: The read terminates 3 residues ahead of where the CDR3 ends, so the germline J gene completes it. The rearrangement joins TRBV2 to TRBJ1-1; the D gene is possibly TRBD1 (5 bases). Trimming removed 4 bases at V and 1 base at J, with 10 bases between. Germline V gene lookup returns CDR1 SNHLY and CDR2 FYNNEI. This CDR3 region has 14 residues. CDR3 DNA, as far as it was read: TGTGCCAGCAGTGTAAGGACACAGAACACTGAA. Residues: CASSVRTQNTE. The entire CDR3 sequence reads CASSVRTQNTEAFF.

Worth noting for this clone: The missing CDR3 end, 3 residues past where the read stops, is filled in from the germline J gene. The genes are TRBV5-1 and TRBJ1-2; the D is unclear. Per germline, CDR1 SGHRS and CDR2 YFSETQ. Trimming stripped 4 bases from V and 0 bases from J, with 13 bases between. This CDR3 has 15 amino acids. The sequenced CDR3 bases are TGCGCCAGCAGCCGGGGATTGGAGGCTAACTATGGC. Translated: CASSRGLEANYG. The whole CDR3 sequence is CASSRGLEANYGYTF.

Comments on this clone: The read ends 3 residues shy of where the CDR3 ends; the end is completed using the germline J gene. The chain uses TRBV7-9 and TRBJ1-2, with D perhaps TRBD1 (5 bases). Trimming stripped 5 bases from V and 5 bases from J, with 12 bases between. The CDR3 runs 13 residues. Germline assignment: CDR1 SEHNR and CDR2 FQNEAQ (reference sequence). The CDR3 bases that were read are TGTGCCAGCAGCCCTACAGGAATTTATGGC. It is translated as CASSPTGIYG. The full CDR3 is CASSPTGIYGYTF.

Comments on this clone: The missing CDR3 end, 3 residues past where the read stops, is filled in from the germline J gene. The gene calls are TRBV10-1 and TRBJ2-1; D might be TRBD1 (5 bases). CDR1 WNHNN and CDR2 SYGVQD come from the germline V gene (reference sequence). CDR3 length: 15 residues. The ends were cut back, 5 bases at V and 5 bases at J, with 16 bases in the middle. The CDR3 sequence is CASSPQRGGDNEQFF. The covered CDR3 bases are TGCGCCAGCAGTCCCCAAAGGGGTGGGGACAATGAG.

With regard to this clone: The read terminates 3 residues before the CDR3 end, so the remaining end is supplied by the germline J gene. The chain joins TRBV11-2 to TRBJ2-7; TRBD2 agrees at 12 bases. Germline CDR1 SGHAT, CDR2 FQNNGV. V shed 5 bases and J 2 bases; nucleotides not matched to a gene: 4. The length of the CDR3 is 15 residues. CDR3 bases read: TGTGCCAGCAGCCTCCGACTAGCGGGAGCCTACGAG. Encoded protein: CASSLRLAGAYE. The entire CDR3 protein reads CASSLRLAGAYEQYF.

About this clone itself: Coverage ceases 3 residues before the CDR3 finishes, and the germline J gene fills in the end. The chain recombines TRBV7-9 with TRBJ2-1; perhaps TRBD1 as D (5 bases). The V and J ends lost 5 bases and 8 bases respectively, with 19 bases between them. The CDR3 runs 15 residues. The germline V gene has CDR1 SEHNR and CDR2 FQNEAQ (reference sequence). The DNA read from the CDR3 is TGTGCCAGCAGCCCCGTAGGCTGGGGCGTCGATGAG. Protein: CASSPVGWGVDE. In full, the CDR3 reads CASSPVGWGVDEQFF.

About this clone: The read finishes 3 residues shy of the CDR3 end, and the germline J gene is used to complete it. V and J are TRBV5-1 and TRBJ1-1; maybe TRBD1 (6 bases). Germline V gene data show CDR1 as SGHRS and CDR2 as YFSETQ. The CDR3 is made up of 14 amino acids. V was shortened by 4 bases and J by 4 bases, with 14 bases between the two germline ends. The CDR3 reads CASSPEGGSTEAFF. Partial CDR3 DNA: TGCGCCAGCAGCCCGGAAGGGGGATCCACTGAA.

The covered CDR3 bases are TGCGCCAGCAGCTTGAATCCAGAAGGCTACAATGAG. Translation: CASSLNPEGYNE. The complete CDR3 sequence is CASSLNPEGYNEQFF. The chain has TRBV5-1 and TRBJ2-1; D gene uncertain. From the germline J gene comes the end of the CDR3, since the read stops 3 residues before it. This CDR3 contains 15 residues. Germline loops: CDR1 SGHRS, CDR2 YFSETQ. Trimming cost V 1 base and J 3 bases, with 11 bases left between them.

About this clone: The read ends 3 residues before the CDR3 terminus; that terminus is restored from the germline J gene. The chain combines TRBV2 with TRBJ2-7, with 10 bases lining up with TRBD2. Unmatched junction bases numbered 12, after V lost 6 bases and J lost 4 bases. CDR1 and CDR2 (germline): SNHLY, FYNNEI. The CDR3 has 16 amino acids. CDR3: CASRGGASGRSYEQYF. The covered CDR3 bases are TGTGCCAGCAGGGGGGGGGCTAGCGGGAGATCGTACGAG.

On this clone: The sequence runs out 3 residues before the end of the CDR3; the remainder is reconstructed from the germline J gene. The rearrangement uses TRBV7-6 and TRBJ1-5, with D uncertain. This CDR3 is built from 17 residues. Trimming took 1 base from V and 2 from J, leaving 15 bases between them. Germline CDR1 reads SGHVS; CDR2 reads FNYEAQ. CDR3 bases read: TGTGCCAGCAGCTTAGGGGCGGGCCATCACCGCAATCAGCCC. Protein product: CASSLGAGHHRNQP. The whole CDR3 sequence reads CASSLGAGHHRNQPQHF.

Comment on this clone: Sequencing ends 3 residues short of the CDR3 end; the germline J gene provides the rest. This chain joins TRBV5-1 and TRBJ1-4; D is perhaps TRBD1 (5 bases). Trimming stripped 2 bases from V and 4 bases from J, with 15 bases between. Germline lookup yields CDR1 SGHRS and CDR2 YFSETQ. This CDR3 is built from 16 residues. The CDR3 sequence is CASSLNRGVNNEKLFF. The CDR3 DNA, read in part, is TGCGCCAGCAGCTTAAACCGGGGGGTTAATAATGAAAAA.

Comments on this clone: The sequenced fragment ends 3 residues before the CDR3 boundary, so the rest is inferred from the germline J gene. The chain couples TRBV23-1 to TRBJ2-4, with TRBD2 matching over 10 bases. TRBV23-1 belongs to the ORF category, with a function that is uncertain. This CDR3 comprises 16 residues. V lost 3 bases, J lost 7 bases, and 9 bases stayed unmatched. The sequenced part of the CDR3 DNA is TGCGCCAGCAGTCAGGATTACCCGGGACTAGCGAACATT. The encoded protein is CASSQDYPGLANI. The entire CDR3 reads CASSQDYPGLANIQYF.

Turning to this clone: The read comes to an end 3 residues before the CDR3 does, leaving the germline J gene to fill in the end. The rearrangement uses TRBV20-1 and TRBJ2-1, with TRBD2 identical over 15 bases. Trimming took 5 bases from V and 0 from J; bases not matched to a gene: 8. Germline CDR1 DFQATT, CDR2 SNEGSKA (reference sequence). CDR3 length: 18 residues. This CDR3 reads CSADPGLAGGSSYNEQFF. The covered CDR3 bases are TGCAGTGCTGATCCGGGACTAGCGGGAGGAAGCTCCTACAATGAG.

On this clone itself: The CDR3 end lies 3 residues beyond the end of the read and is filled in from the germline J gene. V is TRBV10-2 and J is TRBJ2-5, with D perhaps matching TRBD1 or TRBD2 (6 bases each). Germline CDR1 reads WSHSY; CDR2 reads SAAADI. The CDR3 spans 13 residues. Between the trimmed V and J ends, which lost 7 bases and 5 bases, there was a span of 14 bases. CDR3 sequence: CASKEGGGETQYF. CDR3 DNA (partial): TGCGCCAGCAAGGAAGGGGGAGGTGAGACC.

Comment on this clone: The read finishes 3 residues shy of the CDR3 end, and the germline J gene is used to complete it. V usage is TRBV18 and J usage is TRBJ1-6; 9 bases agree with TRBD1. Germline V lookup: CDR1 KGHSH, CDR2 LQKENI. V lost 3 bases to trimming and J lost 11 bases; unmatched junction nucleotides: 11. CDR3 length: 16 residues. The chain's CDR3 is CASSPIPTGGIAPLHF. The sequenced part of the CDR3 DNA is TGTGCCAGCTCACCCATCCCGACAGGGGGGATTGCACCC.

Comments on this clone: The read falls 3 residues short of the CDR3 end, and the missing part is taken from the germline J gene. The chain links TRBV30 to TRBJ2-5; D is ambiguous. V was trimmed by 1 base and J by 5 bases, leaving 8 bases between them. Germline CDR1 GTSNPN, CDR2 SVGIG (reference sequence). The CDR3 spans 12 residues. CDR3 DNA (partial): TGTGCCTGGAGTGCCAACAGCGAGACC. This translates into CAWSANSET. The whole CDR3 protein is CAWSANSETQYF.

A remark on this clone: The CDR3 end lies 3 residues beyond the end of the read and is filled in from the germline J gene. The gene calls are TRBV2 and TRBJ1-2, with 10 positions matching TRBD1. With 6 bases clipped from V and 4 bases from J, the junction kept 8 bases outside the gene matches. Germline CDR1 and CDR2: SNHLY and FYNNEI. This CDR3 has 15 amino acids. Partial CDR3 DNA: TGTGCCAGCAGCTCCGGGACAGGGGACCTCTATGGC. It encodes CASSSGTGDLYG. The whole CDR3 region reads CASSSGTGDLYGYTF.

Of note for this clone: The read terminates 3 residues before the CDR3 end, so the remaining end is supplied by the germline J gene. J is TRBJ1-1 and V is TRBV7-9, with a possible D match to TRBD1 (6 bases). The V gene lost 6 bases and the J gene lost 7 bases, with 18 bases spanning the gap. Germline values: CDR1 SEHNR, CDR2 FQNEAQ (reference sequence). The length of the CDR3 is 14 residues. The sequenced part of the CDR3 DNA is TGTGCCAGCAGACCCGGGGGGGGCGGTTTTGAA. Its translation: CASRPGGGGFE. The entire CDR3 sequence reads CASRPGGGGFEAFF.

Remarks on this clone: The read ends 3 residues early relative to the CDR3; the germline J gene fills the gap. V usage is TRBV19 and J usage is TRBJ2-1; 10 nucleotides agree with TRBD1. The CDR3 runs 15 residues. Trimming took 3 bases from V and 9 from J; bases not matched to a gene: 8. The germline V gene has CDR1 LNHDA and CDR2 SQIVND (reference sequence). CDR3 bases read: TGTGCCAGTAGTATGCGCCTCGGGACAGGGGTTGAG. This codes for CASSMRLGTGVE. The full CDR3 sequence reads CASSMRLGTGVEQFF.

Note on this clone: The read ends 3 residues shy of where the CDR3 ends; the end is completed using the germline J gene. The chain recombines TRBV5-1 with TRBJ1-4, with TRBD1 matching over 8 bases. Germline lookup yields CDR1 SGHRS and CDR2 YFSETQ. V gave up 3 bases and J gave up 8 bases; unmatched junction bases: 3. This CDR3 contains 13 residues. The CDR3 protein is CASSYGTGEKLFF. The sequenced CDR3 bases are TGCGCCAGCAGCTACGGGACAGGCGAAAAA.

As concerns this clone: Coverage ceases 3 residues before the CDR3 finishes, and the germline J gene fills in the end. V gene TRBV12-3 or TRBV12-4 combines with J gene TRBJ2-5; D is unresolved. Trimming shortened V by 1 base and J by 7 bases, and 7 bases separated the two germline ends. CDR3 length equals 12 residues. The CDR3 reads CASSLDMVTQYF. The DNA read from the CDR3 is TGTGCCAGCAGTTTAGACATGGTGACC.

Worth noting for this clone: The sequenced fragment ends 3 residues before the CDR3 boundary, so the rest is inferred from the germline J gene. The J gene is TRBJ2-1, the V gene TRBV6-2 or TRBV6-3; 7 nucleotides agree with TRBD2. The CDR3 has 14 amino acids. CDR1 and CDR2 (germline): MNHEY, SVGEGT. Losses at the gene ends were 5 bases for V and 7 bases for J; bases not matched to a gene: 8. CDR3: CASSPAGTTNEQFF. CDR3 DNA, as far as it was read: TGTGCCAGCAGTCCAGCGGGGACTACAAATGAG.